These 7 T cell receptor beta chains originate from one sample sequenced in a study of blood T cell repertoires in COVID-19. Sequenced by immunoSEQ multiplex PCR; TCRdb stores in-frame clones only, minus some. The table has approximately 50,000 clones, approximately 79% seen once. The source material was peripheral blood. The receptors originated from a man aged 70-80 years with acute or convalescent COVID-19.

The V and J genes are TRBV6-6 and TRBJ2-3, with 8 bases fitting TRBD1. With 2 bases clipped from V and 7 bases from J, the junction kept 11 bases outside the gene matches. The germline gives CDR1 MNHNY, CDR2 SVGAGI (reference sequence). CDR3 length equals 16 residues. Written as DNA, the CDR3 is TGTGCCAGCAGTTACGGTGGACAGGGAGGATCGAATACGCAGTATTTT. Protein: CASSYGGQGGSNTQYF.

The chain joins TRBV3-1 (or the pseudogene TRBV3-2) to TRBJ2-7; TRBD2 agrees at 7 bases. J gave up 5 bases and V 4 bases, and 14 bases lay outside the gene matches. Germline CDR1 is LGHDT and CDR2 is YNNKEL (reference sequence). The CDR3 is 16 amino acids. CDR3 sequence: CASSPSGTNPGNEQYF. The DNA for the CDR3 is TGTGCCAGCAGCCCAAGCGGGACCAATCCGGGTAACGAGCAGTACTTC.

This clone came up once. This chain joins TRBV6-6 and TRBJ1-1; 7 bases agree with TRBD1. Germline CDR1 reads MNHNY; CDR2 reads SVGAGI (reference sequence). V lost 6 bases and J lost 1; bases outside the gene matches: 8. The CDR3 covers 15 residues. CDR3 nucleotide sequence: TGTGCCAGCAGCCATCGACAGGGCCCGAACACTGAAGCTTTCTTT. It encodes CASSHRQGPNTEAFF.

The rearrangement joins TRBV6-5 to TRBJ1-3; no firm D call. The ends were cut back, 9 bases at V and 1 base at J, with 16 bases in the middle. Germline V lookup: CDR1 MNHEY, CDR2 SVGAGI. The CDR3 is made up of 15 amino acids. DNA of the CDR3: TGTGCCAGTCTCCCCCACGGGGTATCTGGAAACACCATATATTTT. Translated: CASLPHGVSGNTIYF.

Sample share makes this clone medium-sized. This sequence joins TRBV28 and TRBJ2-3; 10 positions match TRBD2. Trimming at V came to 6 bases and at J to 3 bases, leaving 6 bases not matched to a gene. The CDR3 spans 15 residues. Germline values: CDR1 MDHEN, CDR2 SYDVKM. The CDR3 sequence: CASRLAGTRTDTQYF. CDR3 DNA sequence: TGTGCCAGCAGACTAGCGGGGACTAGGACAGATACGCAGTATTTT.

The chain has TRBV9 and TRBJ2-7; 7 nucleotides align to TRBD1. Trimming cost V 3 bases and J 0 bases; bases outside gene matches: 9. In germline, CDR1 is SGDLS, CDR2 YYNGEE. The CDR3 is 16 amino acids. DNA for the CDR3: TGTGCCAGCAGCGGTAGACAGGGCCGGATCTCCTACGAGCAGTACTTC. Translated, it gives CASSGRQGRISYEQYF.

The sample holds a few counts of this clone. This chain uses TRBV5-4 with TRBJ1-2; TRBD1 is a possible D gene (6 bases). Looked up from germline, CDR1 is SGHNT and CDR2 is YYREEE (reference sequence). Trimming pared 3 bases from V and 3 bases from J, leaving 12 bases between. The CDR3 has 14 residues. In nucleotides, the CDR3 is TGTGCCAGCAGCTCAGAAGGGGGGGACTATGGCTACACCTTC. Its translation: CASSSEGGDYGYTF.